This TCR beta chain came from a study of T-cell memory formation after mild COVID-19. Background on the study: Clusters were largely donor specific.

This clonotype was detected a few times. Its antigen is still unknown. This CDR3 has 15 amino acids. V shed 3 bases and J shed 5 bases, with 16 bases lying between them. Germline lookup yields CDR1 SGHRS and CDR2 YFSETQ. Notes on the study in general: Researchers report contracting CD4+ clones mostly in CM and EM, with CD8+ clones in EMRA. SARS-CoV-2 specificity of second-wave clones peaking day 37 was unconfirmed.

In TCRdb, the 5' RACE reads were re-called with MiXCR into one record per CDR3 protein. The repertoire holds 200,000 to 250,000 distinct CDR3 sequences, with 10% to 13% as singletons. The rearrangement uses TRBV5-1 and TRBJ2-3; tentative D call: TRBD2 (6 bases). This clonotype was sampled from a man aged 18-30 years who had mild COVID-19 (a few samples of this study predate the infection). Cell type and time point are not known. The sequencing sample was made of PBMCs or a T cell subset sorted from them (not recorded which). The CDR3 DNA sequence: TGCGCCAGCAGCTATAGCTGGGGGGTTGGAGATACGCAGTATTTT. This translates into CASSYSWGVGDTQYF.